This record concerns one T cell receptor beta chain sequence. Its antigen remains undetermined. Per-base quality was not reported, and no clone a single base away is much larger than it. The sample comes from a study of cytomegalovirus exposure and HLA in healthy donors (dated by TCRdb to the late 2010s). With respect to the entire study: In an earlier analysis of 587 of the donors, 276 Gb of sequence data and roughly 100 million unique TCR beta sequences from 180 million or so T cells were reported. Approximately 300 gigabases of sequencing data and around 80 million unique TCR sequences made up an early release that covered 500 to 700 HLA-typed donors. Among the roughly 400 genotyped donors, about 83% belonged to the genetic ancestry cluster associated with self-reported Caucasian donors. The study was designed to test whether signatures of past pathogen exposure could be identified by cataloging public T cell receptors. The study profiled the T cell repertoires of fewer than 850 subjects by immunosequencing and related them to cytomegalovirus serostatus. A separate validation cohort of 100 to 150 different subjects was used in addition to the 666-subject first cohort. The study combined high-throughput TCR immunosequencing, statistical association of individual TCRs with disease status, and machine learning to predict cytomegalovirus infection status. A later analysis re-examined previously published TCR beta repertoires from several hundred donors and added high-resolution HLA genotyping to investigate patterns of TCR occurrence. The later analysis used no new phenotypic data to find candidate immune exposures, relying instead on TCR beta sequences and their occurrence across donors. To decide whether each TCR beta V gene segment behaved as functional or pseudogenic, an earlier analysis of over 500 of the donors relied on high-throughput TCR beta sequencing. Donor age, sex, ethnicity and CMV serostatus were compiled together with the repertoire data. Genome-wide SNP genotypes for about 65% of the 666 donors were used in a later genetic analysis, which treated that subset as a discovery cohort. Every discovery cohort repertoire had been produced on one sequencing platform. Class I and class II HLA loci were covered by the typing at four-digit resolution. Typing coverage varied by locus: 629-630 donors for A, B, C, DRB1 and DQB1; approximately 500 for DQA1; some 610 for DPA1; more than 450 for DPB1. About five DR-DQ haplotypes were handled as single units for association and clustering, since linkage in the cohort was strong. On average, about 200,000 unique TCR beta nucleotide sequences were sequenced per donor among about 400 genotyped donors of the cohort, with around 19% of those sequences being non-productive. General study outcomes and caveats: CMV serostatus was the only immune exposure information available for the cohort. Three of the identified cytomegalovirus-associated TCR beta chains were confirmed in vitro to be specific for cytomegalovirus antigens. In this cohort, only TCR beta chains were sequenced, and detectable features were limited by the absence of alpha or paired-chain data. The 87-base-pair reads could not distinguish some IMGT-functional V segments, including TRBV6-2 and TRBV6-3, so those segments were excluded. Because some donors lacked HLA typing at each locus, the association tests relied only on the typed subset. Roughly uniform sequencing depth across donors was assumed in presence/absence analyses, although this assumption may not hold. According to a later analysis, parvovirus B19, influenza, CMV and Epstein-Barr virus appeared linked to several top co-occurrence clusters. A further reported finding was that TCR beta sequences accurately predicted the HLA-A and HLA-B alleles for most subjects in the first cohort. A later analysis found that most CMV-associated TCR beta chains appeared HLA-restricted, with HLA associations seemingly driven largely by CMV exposure. In the study, 150 to 200 TCR beta chains were listed as associated with cytomegalovirus. When HLA alleles, especially DR and DQ, strongly co-occurred, TCR associations were difficult to assign to individual alleles. In an earlier analysis of about 600 of the donors, most TCR beta V segments appeared in productive rearrangements about 87% or about 30% of the time, broadly matching IMGT annotations. In a later analysis, TCR association rates were found to vary across HLA loci, with the most associated TCRs seen for DRB1 alleles and the fewest for HLA-C alleles. V-gene and J-gene trimming of TCR beta chains was associated with a missense DCLRE1C variant in a later genetic analysis, and the association was replicated in an independent cohort. A later genetic analysis reported fewer N-insertions in productive TCRs among donors in an Asian-associated ancestry cluster than the approximately 700-donor mean. The authors suggested that the approach could potentially be generalized to other disease states and immunological phenotypes. Because counts were too low, 15 or so rarely observed V segments, including chromosome 9 orphons, were excluded from the earlier analysis of a few hundred of the donors. Most TCR sequences were seen in very few donors, while some public TCRs were found in many individuals. A later analysis associated 16,951 TCR beta sequences with specific HLA alleles at a false discovery rate of 0.05. Correlated functional status among segregating V segments might reflect linkage disequilibrium, but an unknown experimental factor could not be ruled out. Compared with equally common non-associated chains, HLA-associated TCR beta chains in a later analysis were more clonally expanded and had lower generation probabilities. The sequencing pipeline was judged likely to have produced a cluster of highly shared sequence variants as a technical artifact. The classifier was reported to diagnose cytomegalovirus status with high specificity and sensitivity in both the original and validation cohorts.

Receptor libraries were prepared by the immunoSEQ multiplex PCR assay. A mixture of 60 forward primers for TCR Vbeta segments and 13 reverse primers for TCR Jbeta segments was used in the multiplex PCR. A multiplex PCR assay on genomic DNA amplified the CDR3 region of rearranged TCR beta genes. Amplified TCR beta libraries were sequenced as 87-base-pair reads on the Illumina HiSeq System. The authors processed their data as follows. Across the 500 to 750 repertoires, a later analysis counted 80 million or so unique TCR beta chains, 9 million to 14 million of which were shared by at least two donors. Raw reads were error-corrected and collapsed into unique sequences by a nearest-neighbor algorithm in which closely related sequences were merged to remove PCR and sequencing errors. CDR3 sequences were aligned to IMGT reference sequences to assign V, D and J gene segments. Each retained sequence needed at least a six-nucleotide match to both a V gene segment and a J gene segment. A rearrangement was called productive if the CDR3 had no stop codons and remained in frame with V and J, and every other rearrangement was called non-productive. CDR3 was defined by IMGT convention, running from the second conserved V-encoded cysteine to the conserved J-encoded phenylalanine. The earlier analysis of about 610 of the donors excluded any sequence lacking an unambiguous match to a single V gene segment. An earlier analysis of around 600 of the donors classified V segments as functional when productive rearrangements were above 56.7% and as segregating when the standard deviation between donors was above 5%. A statistical classification framework was developed to diagnose cytomegalovirus status using the catalog of TCR beta chain sequences. In a later analysis, TCR nucleotide sequences were compared against IMGT/GENE-DB human TR gene sequences so that V and J genes could be assigned. The TCRdist pipeline was used in a later analysis to assign CDR3 sequences and most-parsimonious VDJ recombination scenarios. In a later analysis, each TCR beta chain was defined by its CDR3 amino acid sequence together with its V-gene family, and reads without a unique V-gene family were excluded. In a later analysis, around 600 highly shared, low-generation-probability nucleotide sequences were removed to address suspected cross-contamination and a sequencing artifact. In a later analysis, a clonal expansion index was calculated for each public chain from normalized within-repertoire ranks of inferred template counts. In a later analysis, generation probabilities were computed using a VDJ recombination model fitted to out-of-frame rearrangements, and the results were checked against IGoR. In a later analysis, hypergeometric tests were used to score TCR-TCR, TCR-HLA and TCR-CMV co-occurrence, with a repertoire-size bias correction applied to TCR pairs. A later analysis estimated false discovery rates by permuting HLA or CMV assignments 20 times. A later analysis grouped co-occurring TCRs with DBSCAN, adding TCRdist sequence similarity when clustering within HLA-allele-positive subsets. Repertoires with fewer than 30,000 or more than 120,000 public chains, plus five repertoires with anomalous nucleotide sharing, were excluded from co-occurrence clustering. In its TCRdb copy, this immuneACCESS table keeps in-frame sequences only and misses some clones. Where compared with another copy, unresolved V genes explain less than half of these, and the others have no known cause. The D gene and trimming were derived from the DNA, and the V and J assignments and clone size from that table. The sample table lists 210,000 or so clones, about 77% of them with a count of one. About 0.5% of the sample comes from the top ten.

CDR1 and CDR2 are read off the germline V gene as SGHRS and YFSETQ. V is reduced by 2 bases and J by 0 bases, leaving a spacing of 12 bases between them. Its CDR3 holds 16 amino acids, cysteine through phenylalanine. Only the CDR3 DNA is retained, 48 bases long and in frame from the first base. The cohort consisted of more than 650 healthy bone marrow donors. Cohort members were all nominally healthy when sampled, although unrecorded immune exposures were likely present. The donor was CMV seronegative and belonged to the group of several hundred seronegative cohort members. A peripheral blood sample was collected from each donor, and TCR beta sequencing was performed on peripheral blood mononuclear cells. Genomic DNA extraction from the blood cell samples was performed with the Qiagen DNeasy Blood Extraction Kit.

The sample taken for sequencing was PBMCs. The TCR was taken from a boy under 18 in good health and CMV-seronegative. The chain joins TRBV5-1 to TRBJ1-5; no D gene can be assigned with confidence. The bases read TGCGCCAGCAGCTTATACGGAGCGGATAGCAATCAGCCCCAGCATTTT. It codes for CASSLYGADSNQPQHF. Where the CDR3 stops, the reference TRBV5-1 and TRBJ1-5 genes take over; the full variable domain is KAGVTQTPRYLIKTRGQQVTLSCSPISGHRSVSWYQQTPGQGLQFLFEYFSETQRNKGNFPGRFSGRQFSNSRSEMNVSTLELGDSALYLCASSLYGADSNQPQHFGDGTRLSIL.